A single sample is the source of the 21 T cell receptor beta chains below, sequenced in a study of control samples from healthy donors and cancer patients. TCRdb's table, derived via immunoSEQ multiplex PCR, lists solely in-frame clones and lacks some. The table lists 160,000 or so clones, less than 95% of them singletons. Sequencing was carried out using PBMCs. The receptors stem from a man aged 60 to 75 with colorectal cancer.

This clone was detected a few times. This chain joins TRBV7-9 and TRBJ1-4; D unclear. This CDR3 region has 13 residues. Between the trimmed V and J ends, which lost 0 bases and 13 bases, there was a span of 12 bases. The germline V gene encodes CDR1 SEHNR and CDR2 FQNEAQ (reference sequence). In DNA, the CDR3 is TGTGCCAGCAGCTTAGCGGCCGGGAATGGACTGTTTTTT. It translates to CASSLAAGNGLFF.

The gene calls are TRBV4-1 and TRBJ1-2; TRBD1 might be the D (6 bases). Between the trimmed V and J ends, which lost 3 bases and 4 bases, there was a span of 15 bases. The CDR3 sequence is 15 residues long. Germline V gives CDR1 MGHRA, CDR2 YSYEKL. The CDR3 is CASSQARQDFYGYTF. In DNA, the CDR3 is TGCGCCAGCAGCCAGGCCCGACAGGACTTCTATGGCTACACCTTC.

The chain links TRBV15 to TRBJ1-1, with D tentatively TRBD1 (5 bases). The V and J ends lost 8 bases and 0 bases respectively, with 10 bases between them. CDR3 length equals 13 residues. Germline CDR1 LNHNV, CDR2 YYDKDF (reference sequence). The DNA for the CDR3 is TGTGCCACCTCAAGAGGGGTGAACACTGAAGCTTTCTTT. Its protein is CATSRGVNTEAFF.

The V gene is TRBV25-1, the J gene TRBJ2-5; TRBD1 agrees at 8 bases. There are 14 residues in the CDR3. The V segment lost 8 bases and the J segment 2 bases; nucleotides outside the gene matches: 7. Germline CDR1 reads MGHDK; CDR2 reads SYGVNS. This chain's CDR3 is CASPQDREQETQYF. The CDR3 DNA reads as TGTGCCAGCCCCCAGGACAGGGAACAAGAGACCCAGTACTTC.

This chain uses TRBV19 with TRBJ1-1; D is ambiguous. Germline CDR1 is LNHDA and CDR2 is SQIVND (reference sequence). V gave up 6 bases and J gave up 5 bases, with 10 bases separating them. The CDR3 extends over 12 amino acids. The DNA of the CDR3 is TGTGCCAGTAGCGCGGGAGGGACTGAAGCTTTCTTT. Its translation: CASSAGGTEAFF.

J is TRBJ2-1 and V is TRBV4-3, with D perhaps given as TRBD1 or TRBD2 (5 bases each). V was trimmed by 3 bases and J by 6 bases, leaving 18 bases between them. This CDR3 is 16 amino acids long. CDR1 is LGHNA and CDR2 is YSLEER in the germline V gene. This CDR3 reads CASSHLIRGTRNEQFF. CDR3 DNA: TGCGCCAGCAGCCACCTGATACGAGGGACGCGCAATGAGCAGTTCTTC.

V gene TRBV5-4 combines with J gene TRBJ2-7, with 7 positions matching TRBD1. The germline V gene encodes CDR1 SGHNT and CDR2 YYREEE (reference sequence). V gave up 4 bases and J gave up 3 bases; unmatched junction bases: 7. CDR3 length: 14 amino acids. This chain's CDR3 is CASSVSDRSYEQYF. The CDR3 region has the DNA TGTGCCAGCAGCGTTTCGGACAGGAGCTACGAGCAGTACTTC.

The genes are TRBV5-1 and TRBJ2-3; D may be TRBD2 (5 bases). The germline V gene has CDR1 SGHRS and CDR2 YFSETQ. The CDR3 consists of 13 residues. Trimming took off 1 base at V and 4 bases at J, with 7 bases between the two ends. CDR3 in DNA: TGCGCCAGCAGCTTGTCGGGATCAGATACGCAGTATTTT. Translated: CASSLSGSDTQYF.

The chain has TRBV10-2 and TRBJ1-5; tentatively, D is TRBD1 (6 bases). Trimming cost V 11 bases and J 4 bases, with 12 bases left between them. This CDR3 contains 12 residues. From germline, CDR1 is WSHSY and CDR2 SAAADI. The CDR3: CARGQGNQPQHF. CDR3 DNA: TGCGCCCGGGGACAAGGGAATCAGCCCCAGCATTTT.

This chain joins TRBV7-2 and TRBJ1-2; possibly TRBD1 for D (5 bases). V was shortened by 4 bases and J by 3 bases, with 12 bases between the two germline ends. Per the germline V gene, CDR1 is SGHTA and CDR2 is FQGNSA. The CDR3 is 14 residues long. CDR3 sequence (DNA): TGTGCCAGCAGCTCGTCAGGGTTGGACTATGGCTACACCTTC. As protein: CASSSSGLDYGYTF.

The rearrangement links TRBV6-5 to TRBJ1-2, with a possible D match to TRBD1 (6 bases). The CDR3 contains 15 residues. Germline V gene sequence: CDR1 MNHEY, CDR2 SVGAGI. V was clipped by 6 bases and J by 0 bases, with 14 bases between them. This CDR3 is CASRPPRTANYGYTF. Written as DNA, the CDR3 is TGTGCCAGCAGGCCGCCTAGGACAGCTAACTATGGCTACACCTTC.

The chain recombines TRBV5-4 with TRBJ2-5; a weak D match, TRBD1 (6 bases). V dropped 4 bases and J dropped 2 bases, with 12 bases sitting between them. There are 14 residues in the CDR3. Germline CDR1 SGHNT, CDR2 YYREEE (reference sequence). The CDR3 DNA is TGTGCCAGCAGCCCTACTGGACAGCAAGAGACCCAGTACTTC. This translates into CASSPTGQQETQYF.

J is TRBJ1-4 and V is TRBV7-2, with D possibly TRBD1 on 5 matching bases. Germline V lookup: CDR1 SGHTA, CDR2 FQGNSA. This CDR3 comprises 16 residues. V gave up 1 base and J gave up 8 bases, with 17 bases separating them. CDR3 nucleotides: TGTGCCAGCAGCTTAGGGGGGGTAGGGTATCGAGAAAAACTGTTTTTT. Protein product: CASSLGGVGYREKLFF.

This chain uses TRBV30 with TRBJ1-2; 7 bases align to TRBD1. This CDR3 region has 14 residues. V was pared by 6 bases and J by 5 bases, with 12 bases of the junction left unmatched. Germline-derived CDR1 and CDR2 are GTSNPN and SVGIG (reference sequence). The CDR3 protein is CACRFDRAEYGYTF. The CDR3 DNA follows: TGTGCCTGTAGATTTGACAGGGCGGAGTATGGCTACACCTTC. Filled out from reference TRBV30 and TRBJ1-2, the complete variable domain reads SQTIHQWPATLVQPVGSPLSLECTVEGTSNPNLYWYRQAAGRGLQLLFYSVGIGQISSEVPQNLSASRPQDRQFILSSKKLLLSDSGFYLCACRFDRAEYGYTFGSGTRLTVV.

The CDR3 region has the DNA TGTGCCAGCAGTTACGCGGTTTACTCCTACGAGCAGTACTTC. It specifies CASSYAVYSYEQYF. The chain uses TRBV6-2 or TRBV6-3 and TRBJ2-7; no clear D. Per the germline V gene, CDR1 is MNHEY and CDR2 is SVGEGT. This CDR3 is built from 14 residues. With 2 bases removed from V and 0 bases from J, the gap between germline ends came to 8 bases.

The V and J genes are TRBV19 and TRBJ2-7, with 7 bases lining up with TRBD2. In germline, CDR1 is LNHDA, CDR2 SQIVND (reference sequence). CDR3 length equals 14 residues. V was pared by 1 base and J by 5 bases, with 5 bases of the junction left unmatched. The CDR3 nucleotides read TGTGCCAGTAGTATAGTCTGGGGGGGGGACGAGCAGTACTTC. Translating it yields CASSIVWGGDEQYF.

The chain employs TRBV6-5 and TRBJ1-1, with a possible D match to TRBD1 (5 bases). The CDR3 is made up of 13 amino acids. Trimming stripped 7 bases from V and 3 bases from J, with 12 bases between. The germline V gene has CDR1 MNHEY and CDR2 SVGAGI. CDR3 sequence: CASNAQQDTEAFF. CDR3 nucleotide sequence: TGTGCCAGCAACGCACAACAGGACACTGAAGCTTTCTTT.

The chain recombines TRBV4-1 with TRBJ1-3, with a tentative D call TRBD1 (5 bases). Trimming removed 6 bases from V and 0 bases from J, with 15 bases in between. The CDR3 length is 16 residues. Germline loops: CDR1 MGHRA, CDR2 YSYEKL. The CDR3 region is CASSQGAGNSGNTIYF. The CDR3 DNA sequence: TGCGCCAGCAGTCAGGGCGCCGGTAACTCTGGAAACACCATATATTTT.

The J gene is TRBJ2-3, the V gene TRBV19; TRBD2 is a possible D gene (6 bases). Germline CDR1 is LNHDA and CDR2 is SQIVND (reference sequence). With 5 bases removed from V and 2 bases from J, the gap between germline ends came to 17 bases. The CDR3 spans 16 residues. The CDR3: CASSPRDGGFTDTQYF. In DNA form, the CDR3 reads TGTGCCAGTAGTCCCCGGGACGGGGGTTTCACAGATACGCAGTATTTT. The entire variable domain, with the rest obtained from reference TRBV19 and TRBJ2-3, is as follows: DGGITQSPKYLFRKEGQNVTLSCEQNLNHDAMYWYRQDPGQGLRLIYYSQIVNDFQKGDIAEGYSVSREKKESFPLTVTSAQKNPTAFYLCASSPRDGGFTDTQYFGPGTRLTVL.

The chain couples TRBV19 to TRBJ2-7; 7 positions agree with TRBD1. In germline, CDR1 is LNHDA, CDR2 SQIVND (reference sequence). The J segment lost 5 bases and the V segment lost 5 bases, leaving 9 bases of the junction unmatched. The CDR3 has 14 residues. For the CDR3, the DNA is TGTGCCAGTAGTGCCCGGGACAGTTGGGACGAGCAGTACTTC. Translating it yields CASSARDSWDEQYF. Together with reference TRBV19 and TRBJ2-7, the CDR3 gives the full variable domain: DGGITQSPKYLFRKEGQNVTLSCEQNLNHDAMYWYRQDPGQGLRLIYYSQIVNDFQKGDIAEGYSVSREKKESFPLTVTSAQKNPTAFYLCASSARDSWDEQYFGPGTRLTVT.

In this sample, this clone turned up once. CDR3 residues: CAIRQQGNTEAFF. In DNA form, the CDR3 reads TGTGCCATCAGGCAACAGGGGAACACTGAAGCTTTCTTT. The chain couples TRBV10-3 to TRBJ1-1, with D tentatively TRBD1 (6 bases). Trimming left V 6 bases short and J 1 base short, with 9 bases between. The CDR3 is made up of 13 amino acids. Germline V lookup: CDR1 ENHRY, CDR2 SYGVKD.